This TCR beta chain was obtained from a study of T cell responses to AZD1222 COVID-19 vaccine. Findings and caveats of the study: AZD1222 recipients seropositive at baseline numbered only 5 or 6. All repertoire sampling was performed exclusively after the peak T cell response.

The data were produced by immunoSEQ multiplex PCR, yet TCRdb's version contains in-frame clones alone and is incomplete. The table has under 150,000 clones, 70% to 90% seen once. Note on this clone: Its antigen is unidentified.

Second-dose recipients at about 4 or about 12 weeks were treated as one pooled group. This clonotype was sampled from an adult who received the AZD1222 COVID-19 vaccine. This specimen consisted of peripheral blood, obtained 28 days after the second AZD1222 dose.

This CDR3 is CASSLYRSDGYTF. CDR3 bases: TGCGCCAGCAGCTTATATAGGAGTGATGGCTACACCTTC. The rearrangement links TRBV5-1 to TRBJ1-2; unclear D gene. The CDR3 contains 13 residues. Trimming shortened V by 2 bases and J by 6 bases, and 11 bases separated the two germline ends. The V gene's germline CDR1 is SGHRS and CDR2 YFSETQ.